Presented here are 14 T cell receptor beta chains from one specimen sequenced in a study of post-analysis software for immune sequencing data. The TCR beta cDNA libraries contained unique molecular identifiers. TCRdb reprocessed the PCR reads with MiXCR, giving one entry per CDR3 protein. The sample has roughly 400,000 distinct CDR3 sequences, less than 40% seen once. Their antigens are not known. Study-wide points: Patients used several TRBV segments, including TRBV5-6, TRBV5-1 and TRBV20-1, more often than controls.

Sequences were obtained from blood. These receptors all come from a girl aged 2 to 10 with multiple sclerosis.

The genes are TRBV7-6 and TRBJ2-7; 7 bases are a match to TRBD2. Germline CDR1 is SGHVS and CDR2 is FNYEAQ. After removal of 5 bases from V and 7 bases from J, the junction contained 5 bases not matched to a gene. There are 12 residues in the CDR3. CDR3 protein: CASSPGGDEQYF. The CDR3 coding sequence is TGTGCCAGCAGCCCTGGGGGGGATGAGCAGTACTTC.

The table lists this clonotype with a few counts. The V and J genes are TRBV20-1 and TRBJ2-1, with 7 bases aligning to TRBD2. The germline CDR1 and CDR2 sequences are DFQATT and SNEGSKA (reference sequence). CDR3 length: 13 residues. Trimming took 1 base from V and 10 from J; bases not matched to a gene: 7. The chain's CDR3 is CSARGGRDLEQFF. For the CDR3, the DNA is TGCAGTGCTAGAGGAGGGAGGGATCTCGAGCAGTTCTTC.

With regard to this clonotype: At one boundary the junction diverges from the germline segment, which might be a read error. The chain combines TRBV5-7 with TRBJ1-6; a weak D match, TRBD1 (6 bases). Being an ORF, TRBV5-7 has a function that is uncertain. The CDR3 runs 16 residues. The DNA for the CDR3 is TGTGCCGGCAGTTGTGTGGGGGGCGCCTATAATTCACCCCTCCACTTT. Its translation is CAGSCVGGAYNSPLHF.

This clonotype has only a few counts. The CDR3: CASSVSAGYEQYF. The CDR3 DNA reads TGTGCCAGCAGCGTTTCCGCTGGGTACGAGCAGTACTTC. The chain joins TRBV9 to TRBJ2-7; the D is unclear. Germline V gene data show CDR1 as SGDLS and CDR2 as YYNGEE. CDR3 length: 13 residues. The ends were cut back, 2 bases at V and 4 bases at J, with 10 bases in the middle.

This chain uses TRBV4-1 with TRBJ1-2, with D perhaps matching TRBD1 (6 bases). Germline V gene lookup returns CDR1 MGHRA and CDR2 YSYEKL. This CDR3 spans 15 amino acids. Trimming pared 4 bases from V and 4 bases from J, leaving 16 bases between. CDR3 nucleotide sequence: TGCGCCAGCAGCCCAGCTCCGGGGGCCAGCTATGGCTACACCTTC. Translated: CASSPAPGASYGYTF.

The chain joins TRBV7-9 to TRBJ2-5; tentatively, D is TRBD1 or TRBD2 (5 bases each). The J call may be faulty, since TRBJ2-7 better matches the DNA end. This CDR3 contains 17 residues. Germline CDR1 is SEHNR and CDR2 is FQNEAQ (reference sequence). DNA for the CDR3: TGTGCCAGCAGCTCACAGGCGCCCCGCGAGGGGACGTACGAGCAGTACTTC. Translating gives CASSSQAPREGTYEQYF.

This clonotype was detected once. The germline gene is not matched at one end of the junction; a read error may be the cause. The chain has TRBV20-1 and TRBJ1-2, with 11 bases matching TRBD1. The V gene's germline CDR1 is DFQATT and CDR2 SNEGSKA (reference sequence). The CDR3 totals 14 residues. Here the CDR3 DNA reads TGCAGTGCGGGGGACAGGGGGGACATCTATGACTACACCTTC. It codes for CSAGDRGDIYDYTF.

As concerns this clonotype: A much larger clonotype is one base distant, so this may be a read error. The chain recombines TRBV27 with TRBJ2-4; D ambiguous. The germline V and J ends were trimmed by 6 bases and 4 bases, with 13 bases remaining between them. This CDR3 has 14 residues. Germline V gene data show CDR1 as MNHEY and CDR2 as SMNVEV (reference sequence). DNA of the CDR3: TGTGCCAGCAGGTCCCCAGGAAAGAAAAACATTCAGTACTTC. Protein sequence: CASRSPGKKNIQYF.

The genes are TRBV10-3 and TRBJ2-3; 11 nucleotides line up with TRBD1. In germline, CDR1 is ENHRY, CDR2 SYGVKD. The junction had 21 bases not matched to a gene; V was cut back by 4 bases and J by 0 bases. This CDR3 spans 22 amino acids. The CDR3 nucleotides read TGTGCCATCAGTGCTCCGGGACAGGGGGACCCGACAGGCGCATTCAGCACAGATACGCAGTATTTT. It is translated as CAISAPGQGDPTGAFSTDTQYF.

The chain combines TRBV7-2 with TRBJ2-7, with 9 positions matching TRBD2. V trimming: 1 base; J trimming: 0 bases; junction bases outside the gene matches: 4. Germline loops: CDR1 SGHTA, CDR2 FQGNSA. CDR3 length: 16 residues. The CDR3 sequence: CASSLVGGRASYEQYF. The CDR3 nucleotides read TGTGCCAGCAGCTTAGTTGGCGGGAGGGCCTCCTACGAGCAGTACTTC.

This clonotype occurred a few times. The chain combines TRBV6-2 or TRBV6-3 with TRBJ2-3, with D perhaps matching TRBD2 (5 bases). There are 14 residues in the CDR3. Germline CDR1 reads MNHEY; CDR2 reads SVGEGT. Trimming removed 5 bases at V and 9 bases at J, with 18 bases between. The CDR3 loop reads CASSRERLARTQYF. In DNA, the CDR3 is TGTGCCAGCAGTAGAGAAAGGCTAGCAAGAACGCAGTATTTT.

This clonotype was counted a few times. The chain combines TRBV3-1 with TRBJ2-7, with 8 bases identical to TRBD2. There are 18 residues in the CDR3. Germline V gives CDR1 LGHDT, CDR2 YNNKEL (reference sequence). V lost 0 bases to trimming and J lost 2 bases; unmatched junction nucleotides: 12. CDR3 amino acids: CASSQEGPIAGHTYEQYF. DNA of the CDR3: TGTGCCAGCAGCCAAGAAGGGCCCATAGCGGGGCATACCTACGAGCAGTACTTC.

CDR3 residues: CASSQGNWGAHSYEQYF. The CDR3 region has the DNA TGCGCCAGCAGCCAAGGAAACTGGGGGGCACACTCCTACGAGCAGTACTTC. The chain carries TRBV4-1 and TRBJ2-7, with D perhaps matching TRBD1 or TRBD2 (6 bases each). V lost 1 base to trimming and J lost 0 bases, with 16 bases between them. This CDR3 comprises 17 residues. Germline-derived CDR1 and CDR2 are MGHRA and YSYEKL.

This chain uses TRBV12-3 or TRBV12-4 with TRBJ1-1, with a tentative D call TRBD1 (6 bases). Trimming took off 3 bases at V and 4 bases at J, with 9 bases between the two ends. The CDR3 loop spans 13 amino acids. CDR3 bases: TGTGCCAGCAGTTTCGGGGGCCGCACTGAAGCTTTCTTT. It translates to CASSFGGRTEAFF.